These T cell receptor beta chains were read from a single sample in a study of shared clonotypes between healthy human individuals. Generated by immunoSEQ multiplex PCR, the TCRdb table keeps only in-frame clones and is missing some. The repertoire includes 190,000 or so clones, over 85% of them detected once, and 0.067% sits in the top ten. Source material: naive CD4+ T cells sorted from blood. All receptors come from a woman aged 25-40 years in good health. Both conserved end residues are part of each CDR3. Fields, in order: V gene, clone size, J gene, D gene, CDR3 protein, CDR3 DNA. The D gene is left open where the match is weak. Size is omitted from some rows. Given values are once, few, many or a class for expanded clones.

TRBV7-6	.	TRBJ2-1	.	CASSQQDGYNEQFF	TGTGCCAGCAGCCAACAGGACGGCTATAATGAGCAGTTCTTC
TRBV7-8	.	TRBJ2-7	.	CASSLALTRDEQYF	TGTGCCAGCAGCTTAGCGTTGACTAGGGACGAGCAGTACTTC
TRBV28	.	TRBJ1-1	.	CASNVRATLEAFF	TGTGCCAGCAATGTCAGGGCCACACTTGAAGCTTTCTTT
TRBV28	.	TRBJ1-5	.	CASSFPPHRGDQPQHF	TGTGCCAGCAGTTTCCCACCCCATAGGGGCGATCAGCCCCAGCATTTT
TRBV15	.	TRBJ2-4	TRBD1	CATSRGGTGIIGKNIQYF	TGTGCCACCAGCAGAGGCGGGACAGGGATAATCGGCAAAAACATTCAGTACTTC
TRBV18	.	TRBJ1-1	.	CASSPELAGGNTEAFF	TGTGCCAGCTCACCCGAACTGGCGGGCGGGAACACTGAAGCTTTCTTT
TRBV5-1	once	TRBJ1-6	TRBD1	CASSYRQGHNSPLHF	TGCGCCAGCAGCTACAGACAGGGCCATAATTCACCCCTCCACTTT
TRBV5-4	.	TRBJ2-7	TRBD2	CASSSLAGGPREQYF	TGTGCCAGCAGCTCACTAGCGGGAGGGCCCCGGGAGCAGTACTTC
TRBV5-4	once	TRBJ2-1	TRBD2	CASSLVGGESSYNEQFF	TGTGCCAGCAGCTTAGTGGGAGGGGAGAGCTCCTACAATGAGCAGTTCTTC
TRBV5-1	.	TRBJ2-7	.	CASSLALPRGSYEQYF	TGCGCCAGCAGCTTGGCCCTGCCCCGAGGATCCTACGAGCAGTACTTC
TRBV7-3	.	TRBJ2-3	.	CASSLTLGTDTQYF	TGTGCCAGCAGCTTAACTTTGGGCACAGATACGCAGTATTTT
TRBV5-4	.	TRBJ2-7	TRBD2	CASSPMTSGSPNEQYF	TGTGCCAGCAGCCCCATGACTAGCGGGAGTCCGAACGAGCAGTACTTC
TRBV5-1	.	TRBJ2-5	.	CASSLTSGGETQYF	TGCGCCAGCAGCTTGACTTCAGGGGGGGAGACCCAGTACTTC
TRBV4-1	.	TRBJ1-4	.	CASSQPGLKLFF	TGCGCCAGCAGCCAACCGGGGCTTAAACTGTTTTTT
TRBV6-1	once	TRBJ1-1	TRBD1	CASSDRGGTEAFF	TGTGCCAGCAGTGACAGGGGGGGCACTGAAGCTTTCTTT
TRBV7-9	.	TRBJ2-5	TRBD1	CASSLIRDRVRQETQYF	TGTGCCAGCAGCTTAATCAGGGACAGGGTTCGACAAGAGACCCAGTACTTC
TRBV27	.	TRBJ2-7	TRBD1	CASSSNGDRTYEQYF	TGTGCCAGCAGTTCGAACGGGGACAGAACCTACGAGCAGTACTTC
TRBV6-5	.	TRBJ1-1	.	CASSYGGTMNTEAFF	TGTGCCAGCAGTTACGGGGGGACCATGAACACTGAAGCTTTCTTT
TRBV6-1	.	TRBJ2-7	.	CASSEGETDYIVEYF	TGTGCCAGCAGTGAAGGGGAGACAGACTATATTGTGGAGTACTTC
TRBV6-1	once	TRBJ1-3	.	CASSEQRAGNTIYF	TGTGCCAGCAGTGAACAGAGGGCTGGAAACACCATATATTTT
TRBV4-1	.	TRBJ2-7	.	CASSQGGTGGYEQYF	TGCGCCAGCAGCCAAGGGGGGACTGGGGGCTACGAGCAGTACTTC
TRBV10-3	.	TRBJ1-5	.	CAISEFSGRPQHF	TGTGCCATCAGTGAGTTTTCAGGCCGACCCCAGCATTTT
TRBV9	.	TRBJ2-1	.	CASSPLQGHNEQFF	TGTGCCAGCAGCCCACTACAGGGACACAATGAGCAGTTCTTC
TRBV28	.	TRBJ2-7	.	CASSPLHAARGEQYF	TGTGCCAGCAGCCCCTTACACGCTGCCCGGGGAGAGCAGTACTTC
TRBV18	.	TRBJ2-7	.	CASSPDPTYEQYF	TGTGCCAGCTCACCAGACCCAACCTACGAGCAGTACTTC
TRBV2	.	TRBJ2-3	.	CASSGGGDVDTQYF	TGTGCCAGCAGCGGAGGTGGTGACGTAGATACGCAGTATTTT
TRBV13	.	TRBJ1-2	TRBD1	CASSYTGRGPTHGYTF	TGTGCCAGCAGCTACACGGGGAGGGGGCCCACTCATGGCTACACCTTC
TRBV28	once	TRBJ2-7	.	CASSFVKGPPSEQYF	TGTGCCAGCAGTTTTGTTAAGGGGCCCCCCTCAGAGCAGTACTTC
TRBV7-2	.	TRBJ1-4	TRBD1	CASTVGTGGEKLFF	TGTGCCAGCACCGTCGGGACAGGGGGTGAAAAACTGTTTTTT
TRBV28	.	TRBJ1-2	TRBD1	CASRNRLSGQGASYGYTF	TGTGCCAGCAGAAATCGTTTAAGTGGACAGGGGGCCAGCTATGGCTACACCTTC
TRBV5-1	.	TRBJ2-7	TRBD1	CASSATGTGGFYEQYF	TGCGCCAGCAGCGCAACCGGGACAGGGGGTTTTTACGAGCAGTACTTC
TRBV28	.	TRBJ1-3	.	CASSQRQTHRGNTIYF	TGTGCCAGCAGTCAGCGCCAGACTCATAGAGGAAACACCATATATTTT
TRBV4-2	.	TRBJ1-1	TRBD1	CASSSGGGPTEAFF	TGTGCCAGCAGCTCGGGAGGGGGCCCCACTGAAGCTTTCTTT
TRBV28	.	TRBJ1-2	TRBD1	CASKRGQGNYGYTF	TGTGCCAGCAAACGCGGACAGGGCAACTATGGCTACACCTTC
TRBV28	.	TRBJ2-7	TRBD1	CASSSLGQKSYEQYF	TGTGCCAGCAGCAGTTTGGGACAGAAATCCTACGAGCAGTACTTC
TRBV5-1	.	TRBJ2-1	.	CASGSYNEQFF	TGCGCCAGTGGCAGCTACAATGAGCAGTTCTTC
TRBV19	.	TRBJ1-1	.	CASTPTGNTEAFF	TGTGCCAGTACCCCTACAGGGAACACTGAAGCTTTCTTT
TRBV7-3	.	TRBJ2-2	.	CASSLMSGRNTGELFF	TGTGCCAGCAGCTTAATGTCCGGGCGAAACACCGGGGAGCTGTTTTTT
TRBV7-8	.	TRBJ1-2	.	CASSRGGGYTF	TGTGCCAGCAGCAGGGGGGGTGGCTACACCTTC
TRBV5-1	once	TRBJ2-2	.	CASSSGTWNTGELFF	TGCGCCAGCAGTTCCGGGACGTGGAACACCGGGGAGCTGTTTTTT
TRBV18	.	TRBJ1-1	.	CASSPRDAEAFF	TGTGCCAGCTCACCTAGAGACGCTGAAGCTTTCTTT
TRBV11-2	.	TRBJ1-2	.	CASSSFPGGVAQGYTF	TGTGCCAGCAGCTCGTTCCCGGGGGGAGTGGCACAGGGCTACACCTTC
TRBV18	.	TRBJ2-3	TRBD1	CASTQGAADSDTQYF	TGTGCCAGCACCCAGGGGGCTGCCGATTCAGATACGCAGTATTTT
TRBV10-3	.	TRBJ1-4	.	CAIGGGANEKLFF	TGTGCCATAGGAGGGGGGGCTAATGAAAAACTGTTTTTT
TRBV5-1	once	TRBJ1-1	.	CASRGVTDAAEAFF	TGCGCCAGCAGGGGGGTTACTGACGCCGCTGAAGCTTTCTTT
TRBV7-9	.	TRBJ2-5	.	CASSRDSSLHETQYF	TGTGCCAGCAGCCGGGACTCGTCTCTTCACGAGACCCAGTACTTC
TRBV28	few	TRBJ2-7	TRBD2	CASSFVGGPYEQYF	TGTGCCAGCAGTTTTGTGGGAGGGCCCTACGAGCAGTACTTC
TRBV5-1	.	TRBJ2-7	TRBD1	CASSPEPGGTYEQYF	TGCGCCAGCAGCCCTGAACCAGGGGGAACCTACGAGCAGTACTTC
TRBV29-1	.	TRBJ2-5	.	CSVDRTRETQYF	TGCAGCGTTGACAGGACGAGGGAGACCCAGTACTTC
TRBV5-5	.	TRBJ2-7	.	CASSLGSGRNSYEQYF	TGTGCCAGCAGCTTGGGATCGGGGCGGAACTCCTACGAGCAGTACTTC
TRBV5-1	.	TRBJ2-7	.	CASSFSGLHEQYF	TGCGCCAGCAGCTTCTCGGGCCTCCACGAGCAGTACTTC
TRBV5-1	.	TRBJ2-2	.	CASSLRNTGELFF	TGCGCCAGCAGCTTAAGGAACACCGGGGAGCTGTTTTTT
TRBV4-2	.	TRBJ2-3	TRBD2	CASSPRGLAGVGDTQYF	TGTGCCAGCAGTCCTAGGGGACTAGCAGGAGTGGGAGATACGCAGTATTTT
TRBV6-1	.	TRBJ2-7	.	CASSLNYRDYEQYF	TGTGCCAGCAGTCTGAATTACAGAGACTACGAGCAGTACTTC
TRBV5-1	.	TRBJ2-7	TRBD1	CASSWDSYYEQYF	TGCGCCAGCAGCTGGGACAGTTACTACGAGCAGTACTTC
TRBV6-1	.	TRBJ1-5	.	CASSEPSGAGYSNQPQHF	TGTGCCAGCAGTGAGCCATCGGGTGCAGGGTATAGCAATCAGCCCCAGCATTTT
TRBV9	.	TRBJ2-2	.	CASSVGTGELFF	TGTGCCAGCAGCGTGGGCACCGGGGAGCTGTTTTTT
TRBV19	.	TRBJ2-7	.	CASKPTGQGMYEQYF	TGTGCCAGTAAACCGACCGGGCAGGGGATGTACGAGCAGTACTTC